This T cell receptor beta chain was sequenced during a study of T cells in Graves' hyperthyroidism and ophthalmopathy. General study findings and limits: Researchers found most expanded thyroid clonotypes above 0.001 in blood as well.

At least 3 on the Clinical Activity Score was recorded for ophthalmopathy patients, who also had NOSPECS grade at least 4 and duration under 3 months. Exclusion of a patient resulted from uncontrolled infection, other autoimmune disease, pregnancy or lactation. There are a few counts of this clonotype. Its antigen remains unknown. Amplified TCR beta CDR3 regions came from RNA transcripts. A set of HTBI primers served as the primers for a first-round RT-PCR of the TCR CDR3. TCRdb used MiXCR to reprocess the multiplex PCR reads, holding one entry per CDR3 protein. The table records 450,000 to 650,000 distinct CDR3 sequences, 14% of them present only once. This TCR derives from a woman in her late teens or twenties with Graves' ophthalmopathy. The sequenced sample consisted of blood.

CDR3 loop: CSASAGGVLYGYTF. The CDR3 DNA reads TGCAGTGCTAGCGCGGGCGGAGTCCTCTATGGCTACACCTTC. This rearrangement joins TRBV20-1 to TRBJ1-2; no definite D call. Germline V gene data show CDR1 as DFQATT and CDR2 as SNEGSKA (reference sequence). The CDR3 totals 14 residues. V was trimmed by 3 bases and J by 4 bases, leaving 15 bases between them.